Shown below are 22 T cell receptor beta chains from a single sample sequenced in a study of blood T cell repertoires in COVID-19 (TCRdb year 2020). Library generation was performed with the immunoSEQ multiplex PCR assay. Drawn from immuneACCESS, this table holds only the in-frame rearrangements with V and J called that TCRdb kept. Clones are partly lost; checked studies trace under half to an unresolved V gene and leave the rest unexplained. The sample profile shows 50,000 to 55,000 clones; around nine tenths of them were found once. Approximately 3.9% of the sample is held by the ten biggest clonotypes. The sequenced sample consisted of peripheral blood. These receptors came from a man in his forties or fifties with acute or convalescent COVID-19.

The chain combines TRBV3-1 (or the pseudogene TRBV3-2) with TRBJ1-1; 9 nucleotides line up with TRBD1. The CDR3 runs to 19 residues. The trim removed 4 bases at V and 0 bases at J, leaving 15 bases unmatched. CDR1 is LGHDT, CDR2 YNNKEL, per germline (reference sequence). The CDR3 here is CASSRRPGQGFYMNTEAFF. As DNA, the CDR3 is TGTGCCAGCAGCCGCAGACCGGGACAGGGTTTTTACATGAACACTGAAGCTTTCTTT.

J is TRBJ2-7 and V is TRBV28, with a tentative D call TRBD2 (5 bases). The CDR3 is 12 amino acids. The V end lost 2 bases, the J end lost 4 bases, and 6 bases lay between the germline ends. The V gene's germline CDR1 is MDHEN and CDR2 SYDVKM. The CDR3 nucleotides are TGTGCCAGCAGTTTACGGGGTTACGAGCAGTACTTC. Protein product: CASSLRGYEQYF.

The chain uses TRBV11-2 and TRBJ1-1; tentative D call: TRBD1 (5 bases). This CDR3 spans 13 amino acids. In germline, CDR1 is SGHAT, CDR2 FQNNGV. The V end was cut by 4 bases, the J end by 5 bases, with 11 bases between. The CDR3: CASSSRVGTEAFF. DNA for the CDR3: TGTGCCAGCAGCTCCAGGGTAGGAACTGAAGCTTTCTTT.

CDR3 nucleotides: TGCAGTGCTAGAGTACTAACGGAGCAGTTCTTC. Its translation: CSARVLTEQFF. The V gene is TRBV20-1, the J gene TRBJ2-1; D not certain. The length of the CDR3 is 11 residues. Germline V gives CDR1 DFQATT, CDR2 SNEGSKA (reference sequence). Trimming pared 1 base from V and 10 bases from J, leaving 8 bases between.

The CDR3 DNA reads as TGTGCCAGCAGCGCCCCCGGGGTCTCGGGCTACGAGCAGTACTTC. This gives the protein CASSAPGVSGYEQYF. This chain links TRBV2 with TRBJ2-7, with D possibly matching TRBD2 (5 bases). CDR3 length equals 15 residues. Germline V lookup: CDR1 SNHLY, CDR2 FYNNEI. Deletions cut 6 bases from V and 3 bases from J, with 18 bases between.

V usage is TRBV19 and J usage is TRBJ2-1; D remains unclear. This CDR3 has 13 residues. Germline CDR1 and CDR2: LNHDA and SQIVND (reference sequence). The V and J ends lost 2 bases and 7 bases respectively, with 9 bases between them. CDR3 DNA sequence: TGTGCCAGTAGTATAAACAGTGAGAATGAGCAGTTCTTC. Its protein is CASSINSENEQFF. The variable domain in full, with the rest retrieved from reference TRBV19 and TRBJ2-1, is DGGITQSPKYLFRKEGQNVTLSCEQNLNHDAMYWYRQDPGQGLRLIYYSQIVNDFQKGDIAEGYSVSREKKESFPLTVTSAQKNPTAFYLCASSINSENEQFFGPGTRLTVL.

This chain joins TRBV6-5 and TRBJ1-4; the D gene is possibly TRBD1 (6 bases). This CDR3 region has 16 residues. V was shortened by 2 bases and J by 5 bases, with 15 bases between the two germline ends. Germline V gene sequence: CDR1 MNHEY, CDR2 SVGAGI. CDR3 protein: CASSYRGHSRNEKLFF. CDR3 nucleotides: TGTGCCAGCAGTTACCGGGGACACTCACGGAATGAAAAACTGTTTTTT.

The chain couples TRBV6-5 to TRBJ2-5, with no clear D. Germline CDR1 reads MNHEY; CDR2 reads SVGAGI. The CDR3 has 13 amino acids. V lost 3 bases and J lost 2, with 7 bases in between. The CDR3 here is CASSYWLQETQYF. The CDR3 DNA reads as TGTGCCAGCAGTTATTGGCTGCAAGAGACCCAGTACTTC.

The rearrangement uses TRBV28 and TRBJ1-5, with 8 bases identical to TRBD1. Trimming at V came to 3 bases and at J to 7 bases, leaving 8 bases not matched to a gene. Per the germline V gene, CDR1 is MDHEN and CDR2 is SYDVKM. The CDR3 is 15 residues long. This CDR3 is CASSFGRGPEQPQHF. In DNA form, the CDR3 reads TGTGCCAGCAGTTTTGGCAGGGGGCCGGAACAGCCCCAGCATTTT. Complete variable domain (other parts from reference TRBV28 and TRBJ1-5): DVKVTQSSRYLVKRTGEKVFLECVQDMDHENMFWYRQDPGLGLRLIYFSYDVKMKEKGDIPEGYSVSREKKERFSLILESASTNQTSMYLCASSFGRGPEQPQHFGDGTRLSIL.

The chain is built from TRBV4-2 and TRBJ2-5; D is unclear. This CDR3 has 16 amino acids. V was pared by 0 bases and J by 0 bases, with 11 bases between. CDR1 is LGHNA and CDR2 is YNFKEQ in the germline V gene. CDR3 sequence: CASSQERSRNQETQYF. As DNA, the CDR3 is TGTGCCAGCAGCCAAGAAAGGTCCAGGAACCAAGAGACCCAGTACTTC.

The rearrangement links TRBV11-2 to TRBJ2-5; 10 bases map to TRBD1. The V gene end was trimmed by 6 bases and the J gene end by 5 bases; junction bases not matched to a gene: 9. The CDR3 has 15 amino acids. Germline assignment: CDR1 SGHAT and CDR2 FQNNGV. The CDR3 sequence: CASSRGQGLKETQYF. The CDR3 bases are TGTGCCAGCAGTCGGGGACAGGGGCTCAAGGAGACCCAGTACTTC.

The V and J genes are TRBV7-8 and TRBJ2-1; 14 nucleotides agree with TRBD2. This CDR3 has 16 residues. Trimming removed 5 bases from V and 7 bases from J; junction bases left unmatched: 7. Germline CDR1 and CDR2: SGHVS and FQNEAQ. The CDR3 is CASSDGTSGRRNEQFF. The CDR3 DNA reads as TGTGCCAGCAGCGACGGGACTAGCGGGAGAAGGAATGAGCAGTTCTTC. Together with reference TRBV7-8 and TRBJ2-1, the CDR3 gives the full variable domain: GAGVSQSPRYKVAKRGQDVALRCDPISGHVSLFWYQQALGQGPEFLTYFQNEAQLDKSGLPSDRFFAERPEGSVSTLKIQRTQQEDSAVYLCASSDGTSGRRNEQFFGPGTRLTVL.

The rearrangement joins TRBV14 to TRBJ1-1, with D hard to call. Trimming removed 3 bases from V and 6 bases from J, with 8 bases in between. Germline V gives CDR1 SGHDN, CDR2 FVKESK. The CDR3 is 12 amino acids. The CDR3 bases are TGTGCCAGCAGCCACGGGAGAGCTGAAGCTTTCTTT. Residues: CASSHGRAEAFF.

V and J are TRBV18 and TRBJ1-4; 7 positions agree with TRBD1. In germline, CDR1 is KGHSH, CDR2 LQKENI. The junction had 3 bases not matched to a gene; V was cut back by 4 bases and J by 4 bases. This CDR3 has 14 residues. The CDR3, as DNA: TGTGCCAGCTCACGGGGACAGATTAATGAAAAACTGTTTTTT. This gives the protein CASSRGQINEKLFF.

The rearrangement links TRBV9 to TRBJ2-7, with unresolved D. The germline gives CDR1 SGDLS, CDR2 YYNGEE. Trimming cost V 4 bases and J 2 bases, with 16 bases left between them. There are 15 residues in the CDR3. The CDR3 DNA follows: TGTGCCAGCAGCTCCCACCAGGCCACCCCCTACGAGCAGTACTTC. Its translation: CASSSHQATPYEQYF.

V is TRBV19 and J is TRBJ2-2; TRBD1 aligns across 9 bases. The CDR3 totals 16 residues. In germline, CDR1 is LNHDA, CDR2 SQIVND (reference sequence). The trim removed 11 bases at V and 7 bases at J, leaving 17 bases unmatched. CDR3 region: CAAEAGTGWNGGELFF. CDR3 in DNA: TGTGCCGCGGAAGCGGGGACAGGGTGGAATGGCGGGGAGCTGTTTTTT.

CDR3 region: CATSRAGFGELFF. DNA for the CDR3: TGTGCCACCAGCAGAGCGGGGTTTGGGGAGCTGTTTTTT. This chain connects TRBV15 to TRBJ2-2; the D gene is possibly TRBD2 (5 bases). The CDR3 is 13 residues long. Per germline, CDR1 LNHNV and CDR2 YYDKDF (reference sequence). Trimming removed 1 base at V and 8 bases at J, with 8 bases between. The full variable domain, with the rest looked up from reference TRBV15 and TRBJ2-2, is DAMVIQNPRYQVTQFGKPVTLSCSQTLNHNVMYWYQQKSSQAPKLLFHYYDKDFNNEADTPDNFQSRRPNTSFCFLDIRSPGLGDTAMYLCATSRAGFGELFFGEGSRLTVL.

This clone was seen only a few times. For the CDR3, the DNA is TGTGCCAGCAGTGAACAGGGCCCGGGAAACACCATATATTTT. Translating it yields CASSEQGPGNTIYF. The rearrangement uses TRBV28 and TRBJ1-3, with TRBD1 as a possible D gene (6 bases). Germline assignment: CDR1 MDHEN and CDR2 SYDVKM. The CDR3 totals 14 residues. V was pared by 5 bases and J by 4 bases, with 12 bases between. Complete variable domain (other parts from reference TRBV28 and TRBJ1-3): DVKVTQSSRYLVKRTGEKVFLECVQDMDHENMFWYRQDPGLGLRLIYFSYDVKMKEKGDIPEGYSVSREKKERFSLILESASTNQTSMYLCASSEQGPGNTIYFGEGSWLTVV.

The chain links TRBV6-6 to TRBJ1-4; 8 bases align to TRBD1. The V gene end was trimmed by 6 bases and the J gene end by 1 base; junction bases not matched to a gene: 4. The CDR3 runs 15 residues. Germline assignment: CDR1 MNHNY and CDR2 SVGAGI (reference sequence). CDR3 protein: CASSLDRGTNEKLFF. The CDR3 DNA follows: TGTGCCAGCAGCCTCGACAGGGGAACTAATGAAAAACTGTTTTTT.

This clone was seen a single time. The rearrangement uses TRBV4-1 and TRBJ2-2; TRBD2 matches 8 bases. V lost 1 base and J lost 4; bases outside the gene matches: 5. Looked up from germline, CDR1 is MGHRA and CDR2 is YSYEKL. The CDR3 has 16 amino acids. The CDR3 DNA reads as TGCGCCAGCAGCCAAGTTTCTCGGGGGGGCACCGGGGAGCTGTTTTTT. Translation gives CASSQVSRGGTGELFF.

The chain recombines TRBV5-1 with TRBJ2-1; a possible D gene is TRBD2 (6 bases). Germline V gene sequence: CDR1 SGHRS, CDR2 YFSETQ. The CDR3 extends over 15 amino acids. V was cut by 4 bases and J by 6 bases, with 17 bases left in between. This CDR3 reads CASSNTGTGPNEQFF. The CDR3 nucleotides read TGCGCCAGCAGCAACACCGGGACTGGACCCAATGAGCAGTTCTTC.

J is TRBJ2-3 and V is TRBV12-5, with TRBD1 identical over 9 bases. Per germline, CDR1 LGHNT and CDR2 FRNRAP. J was trimmed by 0 bases and V by 8 bases; bases with no gene match: 9. CDR3 length: 16 amino acids. In DNA, the CDR3 is TGTGCTAGTAGCCCTGACAGGGGGGTTAGCACAGATACGCAGTATTTT. It is translated as CASSPDRGVSTDTQYF.